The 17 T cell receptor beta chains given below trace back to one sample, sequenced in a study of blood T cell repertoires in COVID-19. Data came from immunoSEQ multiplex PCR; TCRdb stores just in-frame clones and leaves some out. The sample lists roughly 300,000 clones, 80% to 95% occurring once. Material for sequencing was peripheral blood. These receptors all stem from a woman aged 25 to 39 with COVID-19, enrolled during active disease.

The CDR3 is CASSQRGGGNNEQFF. CDR3 sequence (DNA): TGTGCCAGCAGCCAACGCGGGGGAGGAAACAATGAGCAGTTCTTC. The rearrangement links TRBV5-6 to TRBJ2-1, with 7 bases matching TRBD2. V shed 4 bases, J shed 5 bases, and the junction held 9 bases outside the gene matches. The CDR3 is made up of 15 amino acids. CDR1 SGHDT and CDR2 YYEEEE come from the germline V gene.

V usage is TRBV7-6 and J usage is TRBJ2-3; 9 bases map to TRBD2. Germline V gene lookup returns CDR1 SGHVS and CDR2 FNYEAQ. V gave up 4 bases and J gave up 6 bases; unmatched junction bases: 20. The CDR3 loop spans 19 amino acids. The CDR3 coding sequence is TGTGCCAGCAGCTCCCTGGGGGAGCGAGCGGGAGGAGGGTCCGATACGCAGTATTTT. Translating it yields CASSSLGERAGGGSDTQYF.

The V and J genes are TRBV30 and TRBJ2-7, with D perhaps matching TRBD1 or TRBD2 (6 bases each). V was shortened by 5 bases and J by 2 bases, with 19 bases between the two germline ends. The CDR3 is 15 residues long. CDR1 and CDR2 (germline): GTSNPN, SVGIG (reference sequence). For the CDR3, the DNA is TGTGCCTGGGGGGGGACACCTACATCAGCCTACGAGCAGTACTTC. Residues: CAWGGTPTSAYEQYF.

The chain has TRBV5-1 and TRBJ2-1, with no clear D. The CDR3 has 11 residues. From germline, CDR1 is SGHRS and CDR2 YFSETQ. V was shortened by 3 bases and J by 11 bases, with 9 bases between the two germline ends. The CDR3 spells CASSSEYQQFF. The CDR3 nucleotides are TGCGCCAGCAGCTCCGAGTATCAGCAGTTCTTC.

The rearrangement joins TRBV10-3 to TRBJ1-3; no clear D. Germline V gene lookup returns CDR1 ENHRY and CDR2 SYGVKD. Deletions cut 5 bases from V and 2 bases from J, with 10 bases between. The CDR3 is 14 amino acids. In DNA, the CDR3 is TGTGCCATCAGTCCCTCGGAGGCTGGAAACACCATATATTTT. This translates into CAISPSEAGNTIYF.

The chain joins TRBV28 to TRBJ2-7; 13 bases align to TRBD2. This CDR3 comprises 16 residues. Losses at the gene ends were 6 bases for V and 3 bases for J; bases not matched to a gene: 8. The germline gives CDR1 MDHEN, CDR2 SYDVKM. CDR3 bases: TGTGCCAGCAGCCCAGGACTAGCGGGAGTTCTCTACGAGCAGTACTTC. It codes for CASSPGLAGVLYEQYF.

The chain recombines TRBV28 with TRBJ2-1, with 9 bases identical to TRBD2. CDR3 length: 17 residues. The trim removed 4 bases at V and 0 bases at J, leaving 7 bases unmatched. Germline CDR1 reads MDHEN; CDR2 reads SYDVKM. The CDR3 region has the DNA TGTGCCAGCAGTTCGCTAGCGGGACTGAGCTCCTACAATGAGCAGTTCTTC. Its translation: CASSSLAGLSSYNEQFF.

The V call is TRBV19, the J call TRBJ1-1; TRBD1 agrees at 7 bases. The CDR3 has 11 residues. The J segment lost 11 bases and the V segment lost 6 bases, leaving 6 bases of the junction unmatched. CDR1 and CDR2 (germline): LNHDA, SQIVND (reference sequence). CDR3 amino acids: CASSVRDSAFF. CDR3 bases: TGTGCCAGTAGCGTACGGGACAGCGCTTTCTTT.

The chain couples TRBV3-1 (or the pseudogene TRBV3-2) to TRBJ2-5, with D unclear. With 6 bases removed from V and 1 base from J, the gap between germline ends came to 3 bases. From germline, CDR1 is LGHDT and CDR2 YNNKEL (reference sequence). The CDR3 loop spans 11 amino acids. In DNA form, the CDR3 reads TGTGCCAGCAGACTCCAAGAGACCCAGTACTTC. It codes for CASRLQETQYF.

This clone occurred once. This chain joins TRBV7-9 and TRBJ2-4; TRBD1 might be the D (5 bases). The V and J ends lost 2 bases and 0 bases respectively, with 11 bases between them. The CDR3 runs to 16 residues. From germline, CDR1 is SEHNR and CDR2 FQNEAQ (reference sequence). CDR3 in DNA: TGTGCCAGCAGCTTAAGCCCAGGGATAGCCAAAAACATTCAGTACTTC. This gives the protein CASSLSPGIAKNIQYF.

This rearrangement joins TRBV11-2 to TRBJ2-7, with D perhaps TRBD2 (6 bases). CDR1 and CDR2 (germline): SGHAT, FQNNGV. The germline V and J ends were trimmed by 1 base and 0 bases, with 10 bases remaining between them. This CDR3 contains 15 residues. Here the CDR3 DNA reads TGTGCCAGCAGCTTAGGTGTCGGGGGCTCCTACGAGCAGTACTTC. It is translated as CASSLGVGGSYEQYF.

The CDR3 DNA sequence: TGTGCCAGCAGCTTACTCCCTTGGGGGGGGAACACTGAAGCTTTCTTT. Protein sequence: CASSLLPWGGNTEAFF. This chain joins TRBV7-2 and TRBJ1-1; possible D gene TRBD1, 5 bases. Germline V lookup: CDR1 SGHTA, CDR2 FQGNSA. V lost 2 bases and J 1 base, leaving 14 bases between the germline ends. The CDR3 covers 16 residues.

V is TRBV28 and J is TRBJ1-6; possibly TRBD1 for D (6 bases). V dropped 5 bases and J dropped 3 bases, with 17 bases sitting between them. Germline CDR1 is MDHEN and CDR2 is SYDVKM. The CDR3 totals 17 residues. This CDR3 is CASSTSLRGDYNSPLHF. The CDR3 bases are TGTGCCAGCAGTACCTCACTCAGGGGAGACTATAATTCACCCCTCCACTTT.

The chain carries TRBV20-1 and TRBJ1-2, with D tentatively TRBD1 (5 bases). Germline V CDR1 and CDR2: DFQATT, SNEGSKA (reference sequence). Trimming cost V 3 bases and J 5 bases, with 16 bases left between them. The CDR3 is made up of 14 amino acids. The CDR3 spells CSASGREVGYGYTF. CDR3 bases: TGCAGTGCTAGTGGCAGGGAGGTGGGGTATGGCTACACCTTC.

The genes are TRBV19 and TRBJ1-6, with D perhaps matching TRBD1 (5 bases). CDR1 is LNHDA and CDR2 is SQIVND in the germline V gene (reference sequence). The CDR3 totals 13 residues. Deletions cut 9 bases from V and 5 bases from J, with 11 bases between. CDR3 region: CASGQTNNSPLHF. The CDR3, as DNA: TGTGCCAGCGGACAAACGAATAATTCACCCCTCCACTTT.

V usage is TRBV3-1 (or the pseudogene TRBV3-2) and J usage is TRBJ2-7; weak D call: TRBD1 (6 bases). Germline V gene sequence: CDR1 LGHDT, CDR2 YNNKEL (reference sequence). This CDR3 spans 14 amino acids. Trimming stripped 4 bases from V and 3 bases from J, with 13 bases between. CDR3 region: CASSPGQGGYEQYF. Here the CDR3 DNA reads TGTGCCAGCAGCCCAGGACAAGGGGGCTACGAGCAGTACTTC.

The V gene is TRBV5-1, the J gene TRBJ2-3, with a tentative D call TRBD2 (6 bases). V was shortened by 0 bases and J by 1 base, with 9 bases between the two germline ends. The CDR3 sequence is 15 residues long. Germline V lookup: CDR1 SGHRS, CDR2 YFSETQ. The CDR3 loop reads CASSLVSSGTDTQYF. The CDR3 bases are TGCGCCAGCAGCTTGGTTTCTAGCGGCACAGATACGCAGTATTTT.